These 14 T cell receptor beta chains came from one sample sequenced in a study of OX40 agonist ivuxolimab in advanced cancers. Method: immunoSEQ multiplex PCR; TCRdb's copy keeps in-frame clones and lacks some. The sample lists about 16,000 clones, roughly 81% occurring once. The specimen comprised CD4+ or CD8+ T cells sorted from blood, sampled in a trial of the OX40 agonist ivuxolimab. Receptors were obtained from an adult with an advanced solid tumor such as melanoma, head and neck, liver or kidney cancer.

The chain carries TRBV14 and TRBJ1-1; unclear D gene. The CDR3 is 14 amino acids. Per the germline V gene, CDR1 is SGHDN and CDR2 is FVKESK. The V end was cut by 4 bases, the J end by 6 bases, with 15 bases between. CDR3 nucleotide sequence: TGTGCCAGCAGCCTACTGGTGGTGGGCTCTGAAGCTTTCTTT. As protein: CASSLLVVGSEAFF.

The J gene is TRBJ1-1, the V gene TRBV7-8; 7 bases fit TRBD1. The CDR3 is 14 residues long. V trimming: 0 bases; J trimming: 10 bases; junction bases outside the gene matches: 8. The germline CDR1 and CDR2 sequences are SGHVS and FQNEAQ. CDR3 sequence reads: CASSLAVQGVAAFF. Here the CDR3 DNA reads TGTGCCAGCAGCTTAGCGGTGCAGGGGGTCGCAGCTTTCTTT.

This chain uses TRBV6-5 with TRBJ1-4, with 9 bases matching TRBD1. The CDR3 is 15 residues long. V shed 6 bases, J shed 3 bases, and the junction held 5 bases outside the gene matches. Germline V CDR1 and CDR2: MNHEY, SVGAGI. CDR3 sequence: CASSNRGHANEKLFF. The CDR3 DNA is TGTGCCAGCAGCAACAGGGGGCACGCTAATGAAAAACTGTTTTTT.

The chain recombines TRBV27 with TRBJ1-2, with a tentative D call TRBD1 (6 bases). The CDR3 has 14 amino acids. V was clipped by 3 bases and J by 7 bases, with 15 bases between them. The V gene's germline CDR1 is MNHEY and CDR2 SMNVEV (reference sequence). CDR3 loop: CASSLQGPVGGYTF. The CDR3 DNA sequence: TGTGCCAGCAGTTTGCAGGGGCCAGTGGGTGGCTACACCTTC.

This clone was found once. The genes are TRBV19 and TRBJ2-1, with D perhaps assigned TRBD1 or TRBD2 (5 bases each). The CDR3 sequence is 13 residues long. The germline V and J ends were trimmed by 2 bases and 10 bases, with 12 bases remaining between them. CDR1 and CDR2 from the germline V gene are LNHDA and SQIVND (reference sequence). The CDR3 nucleotides are TGTGCCAGTAGTATAACAGGAAGCGGAGAGCAGTTCTTC. The encoded protein is CASSITGSGEQFF.

The rearrangement links TRBV2 to TRBJ1-1; D ambiguous. V gave up 6 bases and J gave up 0 bases, with 11 bases separating them. From germline, CDR1 is SNHLY and CDR2 FYNNEI. The CDR3 covers 14 residues. Here the CDR3 reads CASRGSGMNTEAFF. CDR3 nucleotide sequence: TGTGCCAGCAGAGGAAGTGGAATGAACACTGAAGCTTTCTTT.

CDR3 DNA sequence: TGTGCCAGCAGTGCAGGGAGCTCCTACAATGAGCAGTTCTTC. Translating gives CASSAGSSYNEQFF. This sequence joins TRBV27 and TRBJ2-1, with D perhaps being TRBD1 or TRBD2 (5 bases each). Trimming removed 5 bases at V and 0 bases at J, with 8 bases between. Germline CDR1 reads MNHEY; CDR2 reads SMNVEV (reference sequence). The CDR3 is 14 residues long.

The chain combines TRBV5-6 with TRBJ1-5, with 7 bases identical to TRBD1. Germline CDR1 is SGHDT and CDR2 is YYEEEE. The CDR3 totals 16 residues. J gave up 5 bases and V 0 bases, and 8 bases lay outside the gene matches. CDR3 coding DNA: TGTGCCAGCAGCTTGGCGGCAGGGGGGCGAGATCAGCCCCAGCATTTT. Residues: CASSLAAGGRDQPQHF.

For the CDR3, the DNA is TGTGCCATCAGTGAGGGAAGTCCGGCCGGGGAGCTGTTTTTT. Protein sequence: CAISEGSPAGELFF. This chain uses TRBV10-3 with TRBJ2-2; D ambiguous. Germline CDR1 and CDR2: ENHRY and SYGVKD. The germline V and J ends were trimmed by 2 bases and 6 bases, with 10 bases remaining between them. The CDR3 is made up of 14 amino acids.

The chain uses TRBV13 and TRBJ1-2; D ambiguous. The CDR3 has 12 amino acids. Between the trimmed V and J ends, which lost 5 bases and 5 bases, there was a span of 9 bases. CDR1 PRHDT and CDR2 FYEKMQ come from the germline V gene (reference sequence). The CDR3 sequence is CASSPKAYGYTF. The CDR3 region has the DNA TGTGCCAGCAGCCCAAAAGCGTATGGCTACACCTTC.

This chain uses TRBV10-2 with TRBJ2-5, with D maybe TRBD2 (6 bases). The V end lost 5 bases, the J end lost 5 bases, and 12 bases lay between the germline ends. The CDR3 has 13 residues. Germline V gene data show CDR1 as WSHSY and CDR2 as SAAADI. The CDR3 DNA is TGCGCCAGCAGTAAACGGGACTCTGAGACCCAGTACTTC. It encodes CASSKRDSETQYF.

This clone was counted a single time. The V gene is TRBV5-6, the J gene TRBJ2-5, with D possibly being TRBD1 or TRBD2 (5 bases each). Germline V gene lookup returns CDR1 SGHDT and CDR2 YYEEEE. CDR3 length: 14 amino acids. Deletions cut 0 bases from V and 4 bases from J, with 10 bases between. The CDR3 DNA follows: TGTGCCAGCAGCTTGGCGCAGGGACGAGAGACCCAGTACTTC. This translates into CASSLAQGRETQYF.

In this sample, this clone turned up once. This chain links TRBV13 with TRBJ1-4, with D possibly TRBD1 on 6 matching bases. This CDR3 region has 15 residues. In germline, CDR1 is PRHDT, CDR2 FYEKMQ (reference sequence). V lost 0 bases to trimming and J lost 6 bases, with 11 bases between them. CDR3 sequence (DNA): TGTGCCAGCAGCTTAGGGGCAGGGGTTTATGAAAAACTGTTTTTT. Translated: CASSLGAGVYEKLFF.

The chain carries TRBV7-8 and TRBJ2-7, with D tentatively TRBD2 (7 bases). The CDR3 is made up of 16 amino acids. Germline V gene sequence: CDR1 SGHVS, CDR2 FQNEAQ. V lost 7 bases, J lost 1 base, and 20 bases lay in between. The CDR3 bases are TGTGCCAGCACCGAGGGGGGGCAGGGAGAATCCTACGAGCAGTACTTC. Translated, it gives CASTEGGQGESYEQYF.